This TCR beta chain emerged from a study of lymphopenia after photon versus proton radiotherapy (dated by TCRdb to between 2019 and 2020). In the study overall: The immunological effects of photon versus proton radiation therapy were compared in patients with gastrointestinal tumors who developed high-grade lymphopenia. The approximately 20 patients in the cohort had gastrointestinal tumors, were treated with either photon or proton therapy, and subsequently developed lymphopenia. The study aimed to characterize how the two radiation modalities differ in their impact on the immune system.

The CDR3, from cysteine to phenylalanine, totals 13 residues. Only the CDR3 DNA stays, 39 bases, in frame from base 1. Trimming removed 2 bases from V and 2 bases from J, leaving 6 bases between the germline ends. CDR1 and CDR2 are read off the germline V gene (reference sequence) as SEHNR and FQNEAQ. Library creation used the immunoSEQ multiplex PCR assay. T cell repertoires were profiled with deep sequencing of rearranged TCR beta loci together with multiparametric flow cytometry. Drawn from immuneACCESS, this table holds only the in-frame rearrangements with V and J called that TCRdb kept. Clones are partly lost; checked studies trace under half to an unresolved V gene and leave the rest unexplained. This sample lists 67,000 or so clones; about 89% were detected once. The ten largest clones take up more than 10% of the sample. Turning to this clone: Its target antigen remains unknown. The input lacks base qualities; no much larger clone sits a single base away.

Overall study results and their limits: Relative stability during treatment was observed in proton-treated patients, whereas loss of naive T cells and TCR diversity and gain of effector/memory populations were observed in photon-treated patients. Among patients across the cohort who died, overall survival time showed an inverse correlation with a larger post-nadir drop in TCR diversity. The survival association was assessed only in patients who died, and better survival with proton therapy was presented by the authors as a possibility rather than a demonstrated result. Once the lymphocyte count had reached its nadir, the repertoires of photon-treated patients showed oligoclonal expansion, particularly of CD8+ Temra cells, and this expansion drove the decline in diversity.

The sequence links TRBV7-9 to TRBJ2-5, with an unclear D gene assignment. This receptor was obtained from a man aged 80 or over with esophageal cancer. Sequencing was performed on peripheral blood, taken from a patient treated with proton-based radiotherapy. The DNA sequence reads TGTGCCAGCAGCTTACTGGATCAAGAGACCCAGTACTTC. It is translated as CASSLLDQETQYF.